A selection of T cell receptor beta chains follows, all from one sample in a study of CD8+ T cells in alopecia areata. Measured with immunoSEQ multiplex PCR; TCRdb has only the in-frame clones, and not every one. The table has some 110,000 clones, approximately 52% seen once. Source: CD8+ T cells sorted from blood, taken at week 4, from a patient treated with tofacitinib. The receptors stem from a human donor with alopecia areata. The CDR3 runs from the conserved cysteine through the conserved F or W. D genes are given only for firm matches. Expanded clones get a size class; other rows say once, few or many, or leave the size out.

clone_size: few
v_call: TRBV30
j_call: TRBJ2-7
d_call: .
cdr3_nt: TGTGCCTGGAGTGCTGGGACTGCCTCCTACGAGCAGTACTTC
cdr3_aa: CAWSAGTASYEQYF

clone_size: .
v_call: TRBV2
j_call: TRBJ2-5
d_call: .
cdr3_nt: TGTGCCAGCACCCGAGAGACCCAGTACTTC
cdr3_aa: CASTRETQYF

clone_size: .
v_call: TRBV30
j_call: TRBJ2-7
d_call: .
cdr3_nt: TGTGCCTGGAGACCCCATACCCATCCTACGGAGCAGTACTTC
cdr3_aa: CAWRPHTHPTEQYF

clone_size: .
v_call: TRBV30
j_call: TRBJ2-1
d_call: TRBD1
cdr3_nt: TGTGCCTGGAACTCGGGGACAGGGTCCTACAATGAGCAGTTCTTC
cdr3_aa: CAWNSGTGSYNEQFF

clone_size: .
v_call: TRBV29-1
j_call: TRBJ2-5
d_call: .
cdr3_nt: TGCAGCGTTGAAGCGAGGAGTCAAGAGACCCAGTACTTC
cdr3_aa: CSVEARSQETQYF

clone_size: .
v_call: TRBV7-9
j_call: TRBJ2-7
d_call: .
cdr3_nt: TGTGCCAGCAGCCTCCGTATAAGCCCCGAGCAGTACTTC
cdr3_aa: CASSLRISPEQYF

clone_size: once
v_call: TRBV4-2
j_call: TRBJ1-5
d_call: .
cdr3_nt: TGTGCCAGCAGCCCCTCGGGGGGAGGGAATCAGCCCCAGCATTTT
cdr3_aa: CASSPSGGGNQPQHF

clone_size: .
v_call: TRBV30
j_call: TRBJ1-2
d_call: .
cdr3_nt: TGTGCCTGGAGTGTACCCGACCCCTATGGCTACACCTTC
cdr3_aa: CAWSVPDPYGYTF

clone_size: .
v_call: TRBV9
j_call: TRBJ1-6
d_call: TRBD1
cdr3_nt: TGTGCCAGCAGCGTAGAAACAGGGGGCAGTTCACCCCTCCACTTT
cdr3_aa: CASSVETGGSSPLHF

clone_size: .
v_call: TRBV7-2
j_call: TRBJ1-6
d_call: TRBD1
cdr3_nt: TGTGCCAGCAGCGTTACAGGGGCCCTTAATTCACCCCTCCACTTT
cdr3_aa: CASSVTGALNSPLHF

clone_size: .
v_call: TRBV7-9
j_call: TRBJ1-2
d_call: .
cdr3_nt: TGTGCCAGCAGTACCGGACAGAACTATGGCTACACCTTC
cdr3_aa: CASSTGQNYGYTF

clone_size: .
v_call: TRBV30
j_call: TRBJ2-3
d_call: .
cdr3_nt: TGTGCCTGGAGTGACCGACACCTAGCCTACACAGATACGCAGTATTTT
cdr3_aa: CAWSDRHLAYTDTQYF

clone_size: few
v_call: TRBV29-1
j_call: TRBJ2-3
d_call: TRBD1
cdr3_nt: TGCAGCGTTCTCGAGACAGGGATCACAGATACGCAGTATTTT
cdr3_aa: CSVLETGITDTQYF

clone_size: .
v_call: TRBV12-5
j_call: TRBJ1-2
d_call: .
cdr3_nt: TGTGCTAGTGCCCCTTCTGCCCGGACCTATGGCTACACCTTC
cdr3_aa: CASAPSARTYGYTF

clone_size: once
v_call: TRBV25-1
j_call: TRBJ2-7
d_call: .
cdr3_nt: TGTGCCAGCAGTGTTCCTTTGACCTACGAGCAGTACTTC
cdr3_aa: CASSVPLTYEQYF

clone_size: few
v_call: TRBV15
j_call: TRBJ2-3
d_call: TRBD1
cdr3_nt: TGTGCCACACGGGACAGGGGCACAGATACGCAGTATTTT
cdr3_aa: CATRDRGTDTQYF

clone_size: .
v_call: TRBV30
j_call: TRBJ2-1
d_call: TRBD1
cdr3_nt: TGTGCCTGGAAAGGGACAGTTAATGAGCAGTTCTTC
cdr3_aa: CAWKGTVNEQFF

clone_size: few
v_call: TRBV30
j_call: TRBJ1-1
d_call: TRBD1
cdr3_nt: TGTGCCTGGAGTGTTGGGACAGGGCGAGACACTGAAGCTTTCTTT
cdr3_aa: CAWSVGTGRDTEAFF

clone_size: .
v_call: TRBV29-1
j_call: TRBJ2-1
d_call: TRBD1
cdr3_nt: TGCAGCGTTGAACAGGGGGCAGGTTACAATGAGCAGTTCTTC
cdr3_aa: CSVEQGAGYNEQFF

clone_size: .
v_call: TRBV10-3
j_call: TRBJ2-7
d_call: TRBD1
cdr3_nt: TGTGCCATCAGTGGCGGACGGGACAGGGGGGTCGAGCAGTACTTC
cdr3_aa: CAISGGRDRGVEQYF

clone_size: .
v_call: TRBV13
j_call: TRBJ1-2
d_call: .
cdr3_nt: TGTGCCAGCAGCCCAGCCGGGACCTATGGCTACACCTTC
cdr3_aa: CASSPAGTYGYTF

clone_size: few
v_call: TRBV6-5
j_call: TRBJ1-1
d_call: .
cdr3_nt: TGTGCCAGCAAATTGGAGGGGTGGGGCACTGAAGCTTTCTTT
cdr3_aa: CASKLEGWGTEAFF

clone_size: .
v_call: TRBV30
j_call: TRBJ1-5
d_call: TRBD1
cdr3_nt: TGTGCCTGGAGTGCGGGACAGTCTAGCAATCAGCCCCAGCATTTT
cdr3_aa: CAWSAGQSSNQPQHF

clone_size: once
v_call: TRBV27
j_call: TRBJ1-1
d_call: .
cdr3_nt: TGTGCCAGCAGCCCGGGCCTGATGAACACTGAAGCTTTCTTT
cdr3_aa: CASSPGLMNTEAFF

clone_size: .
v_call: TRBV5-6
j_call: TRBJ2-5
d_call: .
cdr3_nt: TGTGCCAGCAGCTTGGTCGGGGCATCCGAGACCCAGTACTTC
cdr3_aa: CASSLVGASETQYF

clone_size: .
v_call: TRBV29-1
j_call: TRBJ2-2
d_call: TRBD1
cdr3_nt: TGCAGCGTTGAAGATAGGCCCACAGGGGCGGGTGTCGGGGAGCTGTTTTTT
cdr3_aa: CSVEDRPTGAGVGELFF

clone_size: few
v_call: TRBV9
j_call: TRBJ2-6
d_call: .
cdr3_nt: TGTGCCAGCAGCGTAGATGGGGGGAACTCTGGGGCCAACGTCCTGACTTTC
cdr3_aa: CASSVDGGNSGANVLTF

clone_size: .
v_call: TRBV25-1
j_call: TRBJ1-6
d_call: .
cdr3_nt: TGTGCCAGCAGTGAATTAGCAGAGGCCAATTTTTGGGATTCACCCCTCCACTTT
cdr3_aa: CASSELAEANFWDSPLHF

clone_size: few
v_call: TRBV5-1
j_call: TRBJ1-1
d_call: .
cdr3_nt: TGCGCCAGCAGCTTGGATGGGAGTGAAGCTTTCTTT
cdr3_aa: CASSLDGSEAFF

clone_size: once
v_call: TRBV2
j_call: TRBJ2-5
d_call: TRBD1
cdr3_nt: TGTGCCTCCAACCCGGGGACAGGGCCTCAAGAGACCCAGTACTTC
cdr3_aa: CASNPGTGPQETQYF

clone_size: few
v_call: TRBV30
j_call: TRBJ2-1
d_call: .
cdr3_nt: TGTGCCTGGAGTGTAGGTGGGGCTACGGGGTTCTTC
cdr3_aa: CAWSVGGATGFF

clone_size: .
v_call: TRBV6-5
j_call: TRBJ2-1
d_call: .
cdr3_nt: TGTGCCAGCAGTTACTCCGAGACTCGGGAGCAGTTCTTC
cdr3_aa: CASSYSETREQFF

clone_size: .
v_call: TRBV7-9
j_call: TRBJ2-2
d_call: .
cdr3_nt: TGTGCCCGACAAGTAACGAACACCGGGGAGCTGTTTTTT
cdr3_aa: CARQVTNTGELFF

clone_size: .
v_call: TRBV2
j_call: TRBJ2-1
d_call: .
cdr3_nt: TGTGCCAGCAGTGGTTATCACAATGAGCAGTTCTTC
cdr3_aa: CASSGYHNEQFF

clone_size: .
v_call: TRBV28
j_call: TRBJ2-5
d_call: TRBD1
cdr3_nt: TGTGCCAGCAGAAGACCGGGACAGGGGGTGCAAGAGACCCAGTACTTC
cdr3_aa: CASRRPGQGVQETQYF

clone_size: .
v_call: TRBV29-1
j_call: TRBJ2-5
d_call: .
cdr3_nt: TGCAGCGTTATCGGAGGGTTCCAAGAGACCCAGTACTTC
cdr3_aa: CSVIGGFQETQYF

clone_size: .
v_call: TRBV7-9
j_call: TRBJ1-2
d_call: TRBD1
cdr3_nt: TGTGCCAGCAGCTTGACAGGGTTTTATGGCTACACCTTC
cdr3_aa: CASSLTGFYGYTF

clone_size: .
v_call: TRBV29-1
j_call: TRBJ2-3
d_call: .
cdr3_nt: TGCAGCGTTGAAGTGGACTATACGCAGTATTTT
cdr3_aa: CSVEVDYTQYF

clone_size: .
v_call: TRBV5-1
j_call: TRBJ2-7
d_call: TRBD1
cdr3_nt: TGCGCCAGCACCGTGACAGGGTTGGAAGAGCAGTACTTC
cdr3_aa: CASTVTGLEEQYF

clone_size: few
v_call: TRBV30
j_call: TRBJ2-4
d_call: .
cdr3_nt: TGTGCCTGGCGTACCACTCAGTACTTC
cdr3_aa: CAWRTTQYF

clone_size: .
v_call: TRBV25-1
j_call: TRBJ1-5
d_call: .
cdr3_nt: TGTGCCAGCAGTTTATCCGGTCGCGGCCAGCCCCAGCATTTT
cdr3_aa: CASSLSGRGQPQHF

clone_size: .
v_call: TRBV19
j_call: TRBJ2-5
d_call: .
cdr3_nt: TGTGCCAGTAGTCGGACGGCCCTAACGTCGAAGACCCAGTACTTC
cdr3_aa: CASSRTALTSKTQYF

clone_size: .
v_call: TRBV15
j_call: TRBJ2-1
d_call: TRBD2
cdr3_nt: TGTGCCACCAGCAGACCTACACTAGCGGCCCTCAATGAGCAGTTCTTC
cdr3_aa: CATSRPTLAALNEQFF

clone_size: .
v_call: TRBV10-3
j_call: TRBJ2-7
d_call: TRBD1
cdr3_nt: TGTGCCATACTCCGGGACAGGGAGGACGGGGAGCAGTACTTC
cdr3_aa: CAILRDREDGEQYF